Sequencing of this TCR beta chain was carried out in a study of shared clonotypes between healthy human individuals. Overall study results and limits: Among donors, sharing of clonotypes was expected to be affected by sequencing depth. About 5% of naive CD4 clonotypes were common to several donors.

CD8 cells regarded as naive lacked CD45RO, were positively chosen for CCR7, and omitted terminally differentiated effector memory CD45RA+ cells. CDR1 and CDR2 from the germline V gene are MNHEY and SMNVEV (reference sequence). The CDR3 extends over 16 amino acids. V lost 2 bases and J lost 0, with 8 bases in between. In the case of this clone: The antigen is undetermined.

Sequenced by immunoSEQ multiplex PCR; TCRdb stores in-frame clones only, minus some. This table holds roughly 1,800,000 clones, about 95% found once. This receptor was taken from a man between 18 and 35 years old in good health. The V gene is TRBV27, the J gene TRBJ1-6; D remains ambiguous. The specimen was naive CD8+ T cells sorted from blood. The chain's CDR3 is CASSLHRDSYNSPLHF. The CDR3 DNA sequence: TGTGCCAGCAGTTTACATAGGGACTCCTATAATTCACCCCTCCACTTT.